This T cell receptor (beta chain) emerged from a study of blood T cell repertoires in COVID-19 (dated by TCRdb to the early 2020s). Concerning the study at large: Samples from collaborators originated in the United States, Italy and Spain and spanned both the acute and convalescent phases of COVID-19. The prospective study material was composed of cDNA or gDNA derived from T cells, B-cell-depleted T cells, or PBMCs. The dataset comprised deeply sampled blood TCRbeta repertoires from subjects exposed to, actively infected with, or recovered from COVID-19. The repertoires were made available in a free public database intended to serve as a resource for research on the immune response to SARS-CoV-2. Samples came from the ongoing ImmuneRACE study (first 160 participants) plus 1,254 subjects from 6 global collaborators. Sample metadata almost always included a de-identified subject ID, COVID-19 status, age in years and sex. HLA class I and class II types, where available, came from metadata supplied by the sample provider rather than from assay-based typing.

In the prospective study, participants were about 18 to 90 years old, resided in fewer than 25 geographic areas of the United States, and were enrolled through a virtual design. In the prospective study, participants were assigned to cohorts based on the clinical history participants reported in a screening survey and a study questionnaire. In the prospective study, whole blood, serum and a nasopharyngeal or oropharyngeal swab were collected from each participant by mobile phlebotomists. Prospective study participants could optionally give additional blood draws and questionnaires over a roughly two-month period. Prospective study blood samples were shipped either frozen or at room temperature before DNA extraction. Broader findings and caveats from the paper: The quantity of clinical and demographic metadata differed by source and by participant and was supplied without curation.

The immunoSEQ Assay, a bias-controlled multiplex PCR, was used to amplify TCRbeta CDR3 regions from genomic DNA. The study's processing was this. The number of nucleated cells in each sample was estimated by amplification of reference gene primers within the assay. Sequence reads were collapsed and filtered to measure the absolute abundance of every unique TCRbeta CDR3 rearrangement. For each sample, productive Simpson clonality was calculated as the square root of Simpson's diversity index across productive rearrangements. Held by TCRdb, this immuneACCESS table contains in-frame sequences only and omits some clones. Under half of the omission traces to an unresolved V gene where checked; the cause of the rest is unknown. That table is the source of V, J and clone size, and D and trimming were worked out from the DNA. Counted in this sample were 200,000 or so clones; 75% to 90% of them appeared once. The ten largest clones take up 3% to 4% of the sample.

CDR1 SNHLY and CDR2 FYNNEI were looked up in the germline V gene. V trim: 5 bases; J trim: 6 bases; unmatched bases: 7. The CDR3 starts with the cysteine, ends with the phenylalanine, and has 13 residues. Kept here is only the CDR3 DNA, which spans 39 bases and is read in frame from base 1. A remark on this clone: Its target antigen remains unknown. The sample holds no much larger clone one base away, and base qualities are not on file.

This clonotype was sampled from a young woman in a cohort exposed to, infected with or recovered from COVID-19 (not recorded which). Specimen: PBMCs or T cells enriched from blood (not recorded which). The chain links TRBV2 with TRBJ2-7; the junction holds 7 bases that match TRBD2. The DNA reads TGTGCCAGCAGTCCTGCGGGGGAGGGCGAGCAGTACTTC. This yields the protein CASSPAGEGEQYF.